This is a list of T cell receptor beta chains from one sample in a study of T cell responses to AZD1222 COVID-19 vaccine. Assay: immunoSEQ multiplex PCR; the TCRdb copy retains only in-frame clones and omits some. The top ten clones hold about 3% of a sample with about 140,000 clones, approximately 92% of them seen once. The sample consisted of peripheral blood, taken on day 0 of AZD1222 vaccination. These receptors were taken from an adult in good health. CDR3s include the opening cysteine and the closing phenylalanine or tryptophan. The order of the fields is D gene, V gene, clone size, CDR3 length, J gene, CDR3 DNA, CDR3 protein. D genes are given only for firm matches. Clone size is not always given. Where it is, it says once, few, many or a class for expanded clones.

d_gene: TRBD2; v_gene: TRBV7-6; abundance: -; len: 14; j_gene: TRBJ2-7; CDR3nt: TGTGCCAGCAGCTTTTCGGGAGGGCCAATCGAGCAGTACTTC; CDR3aa: CASSFSGGPIEQYF
d_gene: -; v_gene: TRBV6-6; abundance: -; len: 14; j_gene: TRBJ2-7; CDR3nt: TGTGCCAGCAGCTATCGGTGGGGCCTCGAGGAGCAGTACTTC; CDR3aa: CASSYRWGLEEQYF
d_gene: TRBD2; v_gene: TRBV5-1; abundance: once; len: 15; j_gene: TRBJ2-7; CDR3nt: TGCGCCAGCAGCTTGGGGCTAGCGGGGCCCTACGAGCAGTACTTC; CDR3aa: CASSLGLAGPYEQYF
d_gene: -; v_gene: TRBV7-9; abundance: -; len: 15; j_gene: TRBJ2-5; CDR3nt: TGTGCCAGCAGCTTCACGGGGCAGCGGGAAGAGACCCAGTACTTC; CDR3aa: CASSFTGQREETQYF
d_gene: TRBD1; v_gene: TRBV5-4; abundance: -; len: 18; j_gene: TRBJ2-7; CDR3nt: TGTGCCAGCAGCTTGGGACCGGGACAGAGAACTACGAACTACGAGCAGTACTTC; CDR3aa: CASSLGPGQRTTNYEQYF
d_gene: TRBD2; v_gene: TRBV28; abundance: -; len: 15; j_gene: TRBJ2-2; CDR3nt: TGTGCCAGCAGTTTCGCGACTAGCGGGAGTAGGGAGCTGTTTTTT; CDR3aa: CASSFATSGSRELFF
d_gene: -; v_gene: TRBV12-3/TRBV12-4; abundance: -; len: 13; j_gene: TRBJ2-7; CDR3nt: TGTGCCAGCGCTGTAGGGGGAAGCTACGAGCAGTACTTC; CDR3aa: CASAVGGSYEQYF
d_gene: -; v_gene: TRBV6-2/TRBV6-3; abundance: -; len: 15; j_gene: TRBJ2-5; CDR3nt: TGTGCCAGCAGTTACGGTCAGGCCGTACAAGAGACCCAGTACTTC; CDR3aa: CASSYGQAVQETQYF
d_gene: TRBD1; v_gene: TRBV9; abundance: -; len: 14; j_gene: TRBJ1-1; CDR3nt: TGTGCCAGCAGCGTAGGTACAGGGGAGGGAGAAGCTTTCTTT; CDR3aa: CASSVGTGEGEAFF
d_gene: TRBD1; v_gene: TRBV4-2; abundance: -; len: 13; j_gene: TRBJ2-1; CDR3nt: TGTGCCAGCAGCCAAGATCAGGACAGGGTAAGGTTCTTC; CDR3aa: CASSQDQDRVRFF
d_gene: -; v_gene: TRBV6-1; abundance: -; len: 15; j_gene: TRBJ2-7; CDR3nt: TGTGCCAGCAGTGAAGCCTGGGGGATACCCTACGAGCAGTACTTC; CDR3aa: CASSEAWGIPYEQYF
d_gene: TRBD1; v_gene: TRBV5-4; abundance: -; len: 15; j_gene: TRBJ1-6; CDR3nt: TGTGCCAGCAGCTTGGTACAGGGGAGCAATTCACCCCTCCACTTT; CDR3aa: CASSLVQGSNSPLHF
d_gene: -; v_gene: TRBV28; abundance: few; len: 13; j_gene: TRBJ1-6; CDR3nt: TGTGCCAGCAGTTTCCAGGGTATTTCACCCCTCCACTTT; CDR3aa: CASSFQGISPLHF
d_gene: -; v_gene: TRBV2; abundance: -; len: 13; j_gene: TRBJ2-1; CDR3nt: TGTGGCAGCTACCCCGGGTCCTACAATGAGCAGTTCTTC; CDR3aa: CGSYPGSYNEQFF
d_gene: TRBD1; v_gene: TRBV9; abundance: -; len: 15; j_gene: TRBJ2-1; CDR3nt: TGTGCCAGCAGCGCGGGACAGGGGTCCTACAATGAGCAGTTCTTC; CDR3aa: CASSAGQGSYNEQFF
d_gene: -; v_gene: TRBV9; abundance: -; len: 14; j_gene: TRBJ2-1; CDR3nt: TGTGCCAGCAGCGTAGGTGAGCGGGACAATGAGCAGTTCTTC; CDR3aa: CASSVGERDNEQFF
d_gene: -; v_gene: TRBV7-2; abundance: -; len: 16; j_gene: TRBJ2-5; CDR3nt: TGTGCCAGCAGCTTAGGTCAGGGGGGCCCCGGAGAGACCCAGTACTTC; CDR3aa: CASSLGQGGPGETQYF
d_gene: -; v_gene: TRBV7-8; abundance: -; len: 15; j_gene: TRBJ1-5; CDR3nt: TGTGCCAGCAGCTTAGGAAGGACTAGCAATCAGCCCCAGCATTTT; CDR3aa: CASSLGRTSNQPQHF
d_gene: -; v_gene: TRBV19; abundance: -; len: 10; j_gene: TRBJ2-5; CDR3nt: TGTGCCGCCGGACGGGACACCCAGTACTTC; CDR3aa: CAAGRDTQYF
d_gene: TRBD2; v_gene: TRBV29-1; abundance: -; len: 13; j_gene: TRBJ2-5; CDR3nt: TGCAGCACTAGCGGGAGCGGGCGTGAGACCCAGTACTTC; CDR3aa: CSTSGSGRETQYF
d_gene: -; v_gene: TRBV15; abundance: -; len: 13; j_gene: TRBJ1-2; CDR3nt: TGTGCCACCAGCAGAGCTTTCAACTATGGCTACACCTTC; CDR3aa: CATSRAFNYGYTF
d_gene: -; v_gene: TRBV5-1; abundance: few; len: 14; j_gene: TRBJ1-2; CDR3nt: TGCGCCAGCAGCCCTCCGAGACAGTCTTATGGCTACACCTTC; CDR3aa: CASSPPRQSYGYTF
d_gene: TRBD2; v_gene: TRBV2; abundance: -; len: 15; j_gene: TRBJ2-2; CDR3nt: TGTGCCAGCAGTCGGACTAGCGGGACCGTCGGGGAGCTGTTTTTT; CDR3aa: CASSRTSGTVGELFF
d_gene: -; v_gene: TRBV27; abundance: -; len: 13; j_gene: TRBJ1-2; CDR3nt: TGTGCCAGCAGTTTATCCGGCTACTATGGCTACACCTTC; CDR3aa: CASSLSGYYGYTF
d_gene: -; v_gene: TRBV4-3; abundance: -; len: 12; j_gene: TRBJ2-3; CDR3nt: TGCGCCAGCAGCCAAGGTGAGGATACGCAGTATTTT; CDR3aa: CASSQGEDTQYF
d_gene: TRBD1; v_gene: TRBV19; abundance: -; len: 14; j_gene: TRBJ1-6; CDR3nt: TGTGCCAGTAGTCCCACAGGGGGTGATTCACCCCTCCACTTT; CDR3aa: CASSPTGGDSPLHF
d_gene: TRBD1; v_gene: TRBV10-2; abundance: -; len: 15; j_gene: TRBJ1-5; CDR3nt: TGCGCCAGCACCCCCGGGGAGGGGGCTTCTCAGCCCCAGCATTTT; CDR3aa: CASTPGEGASQPQHF
d_gene: -; v_gene: TRBV5-6; abundance: -; len: 12; j_gene: TRBJ2-7; CDR3nt: TGTGCCAGCAGCTTTCTGGGGACCGAGCAGTACTTC; CDR3aa: CASSFLGTEQYF
d_gene: TRBD1; v_gene: TRBV19; abundance: -; len: 14; j_gene: TRBJ1-1; CDR3nt: TGTGCCAGTACCAAAAGACAGGGGGGAACTGAAGCTTTCTTT; CDR3aa: CASTKRQGGTEAFF
d_gene: -; v_gene: TRBV7-6; abundance: -; len: 17; j_gene: TRBJ2-6; CDR3nt: TGTGCCAGCAGCCCCTTTATGACAGGCTCTGGGGCCAACGTCCTGACTTTC; CDR3aa: CASSPFMTGSGANVLTF
d_gene: -; v_gene: TRBV7-6; abundance: -; len: 13; j_gene: TRBJ2-3; CDR3nt: TGTGCCAGCAGCTCCCCGGACCCTGATACGCAGTATTTT; CDR3aa: CASSSPDPDTQYF
d_gene: -; v_gene: TRBV2; abundance: once; len: 12; j_gene: TRBJ2-7; CDR3nt: TGTGCCACCGACATCAGCTCCTACGAGCAGTACTTC; CDR3aa: CATDISSYEQYF
d_gene: TRBD2; v_gene: TRBV4-1; abundance: -; len: 20; j_gene: TRBJ2-1; CDR3nt: TGCGCCAGCAGCCAAGAGAAACCTAGCGGGAGGGGGTCGGTCTACAATGAGCAGTTCTTC; CDR3aa: CASSQEKPSGRGSVYNEQFF
d_gene: -; v_gene: TRBV3-1/TRBV3-2; abundance: -; len: 16; j_gene: TRBJ1-5; CDR3nt: TGTGCCAGCAGCCAAGATCTTCCCGGGGACAATCAGCCCCAGCATTTT; CDR3aa: CASSQDLPGDNQPQHF
d_gene: -; v_gene: TRBV6-6; abundance: -; len: 12; j_gene: TRBJ1-4; CDR3nt: TGTGCCAGCAGTTACTCTGGGGAAAAACTGTTTTTT; CDR3aa: CASSYSGEKLFF
d_gene: -; v_gene: TRBV5-4; abundance: -; len: 15; j_gene: TRBJ1-1; CDR3nt: TGTGCCAGCAGTTACCAGACAGGCGGGAACACTGAAGCTTTCTTT; CDR3aa: CASSYQTGGNTEAFF
d_gene: TRBD2; v_gene: TRBV7-2; abundance: -; len: 18; j_gene: TRBJ2-3; CDR3nt: TGTGCCAGCAGCTACGGGACTAGCGGCCTCCGAGGCGCAGATACGCAGTATTTT; CDR3aa: CASSYGTSGLRGADTQYF